This T cell receptor (beta chain) emerged from a study of beta chain features in type 1 diabetes. Broader study findings: Fewer insertions but more deletions were seen at VDJ junctions in type 1 diabetes patients.

In the case of this clone: The antigen remains undetermined.

What was sequenced were expressed TCRB transcripts, since all of the isolated RNA had been reverse transcribed. Profiled with immunoSEQ multiplex PCR; TCRdb holds only in-frame clones, not every one. Among 620,000 or so clones, 15% to 18% were seen once, and the ten largest hold about 0.087%. Germline CDR1 reads LNHNV; CDR2 reads YYDKDF (reference sequence). CDR3 length: 15 amino acids. The V end was cut by 4 bases, the J end by 4 bases, with 17 bases between. The receptor's source is a man aged 18 to 30 in good health. The rearrangement links TRBV15 to TRBJ2-7; D might be TRBD1 or TRBD2, each matching 5 bases. Sequencing used naive CD4+ T cells from blood. The CDR3 reads CATSKTPGRRYEQYF. CDR3 in DNA: TGTGCCACCAGCAAGACACCGGGACGGCGATACGAGCAGTACTTC.